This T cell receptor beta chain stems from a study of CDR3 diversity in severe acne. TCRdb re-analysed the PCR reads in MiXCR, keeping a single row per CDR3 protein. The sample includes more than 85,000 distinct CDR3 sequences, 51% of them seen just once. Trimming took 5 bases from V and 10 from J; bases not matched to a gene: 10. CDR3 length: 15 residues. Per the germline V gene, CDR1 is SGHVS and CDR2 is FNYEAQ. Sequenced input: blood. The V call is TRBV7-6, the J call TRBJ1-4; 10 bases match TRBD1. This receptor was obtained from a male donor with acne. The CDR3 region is CASSRTGGKDGKLFF. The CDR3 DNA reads TGTGCCAGCAGCCGGACAGGGGGGAAAGATGGAAAACTGTTTTTT.